The clone carrying this TCR beta chain came up a few times. The antigen is not known. Libraries for TCR beta were made by quantitative 5'-RACE with molecular barcodes. Each CDR3 protein is one row after TCRdb ran MiXCR on the 5' RACE reads. The data hold about 500,000 distinct CDR3 sequences, with approximately 5.3% observed a single time. The sample originates from a study of CD8 T cells in ankylosing spondylitis. Study-wide findings and caveats: Reported data indicate significant enrichment of disease-linked clones within matched ankylosing spondylitis synovial fluid. One TCR beta motif, made up of seven to nine highly homologous variants, appeared characteristic of ankylosing spondylitis blood.

CDR1 and CDR2 (germline): SGHRS, YFSETQ. Between the trimmed V and J ends, which lost 5 bases and 7 bases, there was a span of 22 bases. The CDR3 covers 16 residues. The source material was blood, either unsorted or a sorted T cell fraction (not recorded which). The J gene is TRBJ2-1, the V gene TRBV5-1; tentative D call: TRBD1 (6 bases). The receptor comes from a male donor with ankylosing spondylitis. The CDR3 region is CASRGLRGSPSNEQFF. The DNA for the CDR3 is TGCGCCAGCAGGGGGTTAAGGGGGTCTCCCTCGAATGAGCAGTTCTTC. The full variable domain, in which reference TRBV5-1 and TRBJ2-1 provide the parts outside the CDR3, is KAGVTQTPRYLIKTRGQQVTLSCSPISGHRSVSWYQQTPGQGLQFLFEYFSETQRNKGNFPGRFSGRQFSNSRSEMNVSTLELGDSALYLCASRGLRGSPSNEQFFGPGTRLTVL.